This T cell receptor beta chain was found in a study of vaccination effects on CD4 cells after COVID-19. Clones were read by immunoSEQ multiplex PCR, and TCRdb kept only the in-frame ones, dropping some. The profile shows tens of thousands of clones, 73% of them singletons. This clone was recorded a few times. Its matching antigen is unknown. Following a roughly 11-day culture, CD4+ T cells were purified. With V trimmed by 5 bases and J by 2 bases, 3 bases remained unmatched. Germline V gene data show CDR1 as SEHNR and CDR2 as FQNEAQ (reference sequence). This CDR3 is 14 amino acids long. This receptor was taken from a human donor who received a COVID-19 vaccine. The J gene is TRBJ2-7, the V gene TRBV7-9, with 10 bases aligning to TRBD1. This sample comprised CD4+ T cells from PBMCs cultured without peptide, obtained before COVID-19 vaccination. The CDR3 bases are TGTGCCAGCAGCAAGGGGACAGGGGCCTACGAGCAGTACTTC. It codes for CASSKGTGAYEQYF.